The 19 T cell receptor beta chains below all came from one sample that was sequenced in a study of blood T cell repertoires in COVID-19 (dated by TCRdb to the early 2020s). Libraries were constructed by the immunoSEQ multiplex PCR assay. TCRdb carries this immuneACCESS record with in-frame sequences only. Its versions omit some clonotypes, under half of them owing to an unresolved V gene in the studies checked, with the rest unexplained. Here the sample has 300,000 or so clones; around 87% occur a single time. The ten largest clonotypes hold around 7.8% of the sample. Sequencing input: peripheral blood. These TCRs come from a woman aged 50 to 60 who had recovered from COVID-19.

The V call is TRBV24-1, the J call TRBJ1-4, with TRBD1 matching 8 bases. Germline V gene lookup returns CDR1 KGHDR and CDR2 SFDVKD. Trimming took 4 bases from V and 0 from J; bases not matched to a gene: 3. The CDR3 has 16 residues. Here the CDR3 reads CATSEGTGSTNEKLFF. The CDR3 DNA sequence: TGTGCCACCAGTGAGGGGACAGGATCAACTAATGAAAAACTGTTTTTT.

The J gene is TRBJ2-7, the V gene TRBV4-3; possibly TRBD1 for D (5 bases). The V gene lost 8 bases and the J gene lost 0 bases, with 14 bases spanning the gap. The CDR3 extends over 14 amino acids. Germline CDR1 and CDR2: LGHNA and YSLEER. CDR3 loop: CASSELRASYEQYF. CDR3 DNA: TGCGCCAGCTCCGAACTCAGGGCCTCCTACGAGCAGTACTTC.

This chain connects TRBV5-4 to TRBJ1-6; 10 bases are shared with TRBD1. CDR3 length: 15 amino acids. J gave up 9 bases and V 4 bases, and 7 bases lay outside the gene matches. Germline V lookup: CDR1 SGHNT, CDR2 YYREEE (reference sequence). This CDR3 is CASSTDRGLSSPLHF. In DNA form, the CDR3 reads TGTGCCAGCAGCACAGACAGGGGGCTGTCTTCACCCCTCCACTTT.

The chain carries TRBV6-6 and TRBJ1-4; D is ambiguous. The V gene lost 4 bases and the J gene lost 8 bases, with 14 bases spanning the gap. The CDR3 sequence is 14 residues long. CDR1 MNHNY and CDR2 SVGAGI come from the germline V gene (reference sequence). The CDR3 loop is CASSFVLESEKLFF. For the CDR3, the DNA is TGTGCCAGCAGTTTCGTCTTAGAATCGGAAAAACTGTTTTTT.

The chain recombines TRBV18 with TRBJ1-1, with D maybe TRBD1 (6 bases). The germline CDR1 and CDR2 sequences are KGHSH and LQKENI. The CDR3 contains 16 residues. Between the trimmed V and J ends, which lost 4 bases and 0 bases, there was a span of 15 bases. This chain's CDR3 is CASSRLDRLMNTEAFF. The CDR3 DNA reads TGTGCCAGCTCACGATTGGACAGACTAATGAACACTGAAGCTTTCTTT.

The genes are TRBV27 and TRBJ1-4, with D perhaps matching TRBD1 (6 bases). CDR3 length: 18 amino acids. CDR1 and CDR2 (germline): MNHEY, SMNVEV (reference sequence). The V and J ends lost 5 bases and 8 bases respectively, with 27 bases between them. The DNA for the CDR3 is TGTGCCAGCAGTCGCATCCTTGACTCTACCCAAAGGGGGGAAAAACTGTTTTTT. Translating it yields CASSRILDSTQRGEKLFF.

This chain connects TRBV29-1 to TRBJ1-1, with 8 bases that match TRBD1. With 6 bases clipped from V and 6 bases from J, the junction kept 3 bases outside the gene matches. The CDR3 loop spans 11 amino acids. The germline V gene has CDR1 SQVTM and CDR2 ANQGSEA. The CDR3 sequence: CSVTGGPEAFF. The DNA for the CDR3 is TGCAGCGTCACAGGGGGACCTGAAGCTTTCTTT.

The J gene is TRBJ2-3, the V gene TRBV27, with 11 bases identical to TRBD2. The J segment lost 3 bases and the V segment lost 6 bases, leaving 8 bases of the junction unmatched. This CDR3 region has 16 residues. CDR1 is MNHEY, CDR2 SMNVEV, per germline (reference sequence). The CDR3 is CASRLAGGRGTDTQYF. The CDR3 region has the DNA TGTGCCAGCAGATTAGCGGGGGGGCGAGGAACAGATACGCAGTATTTT.

The chain joins TRBV19 to TRBJ2-1; 10 positions match TRBD2. J gave up 9 bases and V 5 bases, and 10 bases lay outside the gene matches. The CDR3 contains 15 residues. Germline CDR1 is LNHDA and CDR2 is SQIVND (reference sequence). In DNA, the CDR3 is TGTGCCAGTAGTGTCGCGAGCGGGGGGGTAGGTGAGCAGTTCTTC. It specifies CASSVASGGVGEQFF.

The rearrangement uses TRBV28 and TRBJ2-6; TRBD1 might be the D (5 bases). The CDR3 consists of 15 residues. Trimming removed 7 bases from V and 1 base from J, with 11 bases in between. Germline V gene sequence: CDR1 MDHEN, CDR2 SYDVKM. The CDR3 DNA reads TGTGCCAGCAATCTTGGGGCTTCTGGGGCCAACGTCCTGACTTTC. This gives the protein CASNLGASGANVLTF. The full variable domain, rest sourced from reference TRBV28 and TRBJ2-6, is DVKVTQSSRYLVKRTGEKVFLECVQDMDHENMFWYRQDPGLGLRLIYFSYDVKMKEKGDIPEGYSVSREKKERFSLILESASTNQTSMYLCASNLGASGANVLTFGAGSRLTVL.

A single count supports this clone. In the same sample, other DNA sequences code for this CDR3. The rearrangement joins TRBV19 to TRBJ1-1, with D perhaps matching TRBD1 (5 bases). CDR1 LNHDA and CDR2 SQIVND come from the germline V gene (reference sequence). The CDR3 extends over 13 amino acids. Trimming took 6 bases from V and 4 from J, leaving 12 bases between them. CDR3: CASSPGLGTEAFF. CDR3 nucleotide sequence: TGTGCCAGTAGCCCAGGGTTGGGCACTGAAGCTTTCTTT.

This clone was seen only once. This chain uses TRBV9 with TRBJ2-5; TRBD2 is a possible D gene (6 bases). Germline V gene data show CDR1 as SGDLS and CDR2 as YYNGEE. CDR3 length equals 14 residues. The ends were cut back, 1 base at V and 7 bases at J, with 14 bases in the middle. The CDR3 sequence: CASSVRELEGTQYF. The CDR3 DNA reads TGTGCCAGCAGCGTAAGGGAATTGGAGGGGACCCAGTACTTC.

The V call is TRBV27, the J call TRBJ1-3; TRBD1 matches 7 bases. The CDR3 extends over 15 amino acids. Germline CDR1 and CDR2: MNHEY and SMNVEV (reference sequence). J gave up 0 bases and V 8 bases, and 7 bases lay outside the gene matches. In DNA, the CDR3 is TGTGCCAGCCGGGACAGTTGGAACTCTGGAAACACCATATATTTT. Translated: CASRDSWNSGNTIYF.

The rearrangement uses TRBV5-5 and TRBJ1-5; 9 nucleotides line up with TRBD1. V shed 5 bases, J shed 3 bases, and the junction held 6 bases outside the gene matches. Germline values: CDR1 SGHKS, CDR2 YYEKEE (reference sequence). This CDR3 is built from 15 residues. The CDR3 loop is CASRRTGATNQPQHF. In DNA, the CDR3 is TGTGCCAGCAGGAGGACAGGGGCCACCAATCAGCCCCAGCATTTT. Filled out from reference TRBV5-5 and TRBJ1-5, the complete variable domain reads DAGVTQSPTHLIKTRGQQVTLRCSPISGHKSVSWYQQVLGQGPQFIFQYYEKEERGRGNFPDRFSARQFPNYSSELNVNALLLGDSALYLCASRRTGATNQPQHFGDGTRLSIL.

In DNA, the CDR3 is TGTGCCAGCAGTTACCATAGGGGCGACACTGAAGCTTTCTTT. Protein: CASSYHRGDTEAFF. The V and J genes are TRBV6-2 or TRBV6-3 and TRBJ1-1; D possibly corresponds to TRBD1 (5 bases). CDR3 length: 14 amino acids. Germline assignment: CDR1 MNHEY and CDR2 SVGEGT. V was cut by 2 bases and J by 3 bases, with 10 bases left in between.

V gene TRBV9 combines with J gene TRBJ2-5, with 7 bases that match TRBD2. Unmatched junction bases numbered 9, after V lost 0 bases and J lost 4 bases. This CDR3 has 16 residues. The germline CDR1 and CDR2 sequences are SGDLS and YYNGEE. The CDR3 loop is CASSVEGGRGRETQYF. In nucleotides, the CDR3 is TGTGCCAGCAGCGTAGAGGGCGGGAGAGGGAGAGAGACCCAGTACTTC.

The chain carries TRBV18 and TRBJ2-6, with 8 positions matching TRBD1. The CDR3 length is 16 residues. Germline lookup yields CDR1 KGHSH and CDR2 LQKENI. V lost 8 bases, J lost 0 bases, and 6 bases stayed unmatched. CDR3: CASTLGQGSGANVLTF. For the CDR3, the DNA is TGTGCCAGCACCCTCGGACAGGGCTCTGGGGCCAACGTCCTGACTTTC.

V is TRBV12-5 and J is TRBJ2-1, with TRBD2 identical over 8 bases. The V gene's germline CDR1 is LGHNT and CDR2 FRNRAP. With V trimmed by 7 bases and J by 4 bases, 18 bases remained unmatched. This CDR3 region has 18 residues. In nucleotides, the CDR3 is TGTGCTAGTGTCTTAGGTTGGCGGGGGGCGAAACTATACAATGAGCAGTTCTTC. Protein: CASVLGWRGAKLYNEQFF. The variable domain in full, with the rest retrieved from reference TRBV12-5 and TRBJ2-1, is DARVTQTPRHKVTEMGQEVTMRCQPILGHNTVFWYRQTMMQGLELLAYFRNRAPLDDSGMPKDRFSAEMPDATLATLKIQPSEPRDSAVYFCASVLGWRGAKLYNEQFFGPGTRLTVL.

This clone was observed a handful of times. The chain employs TRBV19 and TRBJ2-1, with a possible D match to TRBD1 (5 bases). Germline V gene data show CDR1 as LNHDA and CDR2 as SQIVND (reference sequence). The CDR3 is made up of 13 amino acids. V dropped 4 bases and J dropped 10 bases, with 14 bases sitting between them. For the CDR3, the DNA is TGTGCCAGTAGTAGATCAGGGTGGTCGGAGCAGTTCTTC. It encodes CASSRSGWSEQFF.